The 5 T cell receptor beta chains listed next were all sequenced from one sample in a study of blood T cell repertoires in COVID-19. The protocol was immunoSEQ multiplex PCR, while the TCRdb copy is restricted to in-frame clones and leaves out a portion. The repertoire holds about 110,000 clones, with 89% as singletons. Input material: peripheral blood. All receptors come from a man aged 40-49 years with active or convalescent COVID-19.

The V and J genes are TRBV5-1 and TRBJ2-1, with 10 positions matching TRBD2. CDR3 length: 15 amino acids. Germline V lookup: CDR1 SGHRS, CDR2 YFSETQ. The V and J ends lost 6 bases and 1 base, in that order; junction bases with no gene match: 4. The CDR3 coding sequence is TGCGCCAGCACGCTAGCGGGAGTATCCTACAATGAGCAGTTCTTC. Translating it yields CASTLAGVSYNEQFF. Full variable domain (outside the CDR3, taken from reference TRBV5-1 and TRBJ2-1): KAGVTQTPRYLIKTRGQQVTLSCSPISGHRSVSWYQQTPGQGLQFLFEYFSETQRNKGNFPGRFSGRQFSNSRSEMNVSTLELGDSALYLCASTLAGVSYNEQFFGPGTRLTVL.

J is TRBJ2-2 and V is TRBV7-3, with 10 bases fitting TRBD2. Germline CDR1 is SGHTA and CDR2 is FQGTGA. This CDR3 has 16 amino acids. V lost 5 bases, J lost 6 bases, and 9 bases stayed unmatched. The CDR3 protein is CASSQASGRRAGELFF. Written as DNA, the CDR3 is TGTGCCAGCAGCCAAGCTAGCGGGAGACGCGCCGGGGAGCTGTTTTTT.

The chain is built from TRBV27 and TRBJ2-1; 13 bases fit TRBD2. Germline V lookup: CDR1 MNHEY, CDR2 SMNVEV (reference sequence). The CDR3 spans 15 residues. The V segment lost 7 bases and the J segment 3 bases; nucleotides outside the gene matches: 3. The CDR3 region has the DNA TGTGCCAGCAAAAGGACTAGCGGGAGCTACAATGAGCAGTTCTTC. Amino acids: CASKRTSGSYNEQFF.

The chain uses TRBV7-9 and TRBJ1-3; D remains ambiguous. Deletions cut 5 bases from V and 3 bases from J, with 17 bases between. There are 16 residues in the CDR3. CDR1 and CDR2 from the germline V gene are SEHNR and FQNEAQ (reference sequence). CDR3 DNA: TGTGCCAGCAGCCCCCCCTCGCGGCAGAATGGAAACACCATATATTTT. The encoded protein is CASSPPSRQNGNTIYF.

A few counts support this clone. V gene TRBV28 combines with J gene TRBJ1-2; 8 nucleotides match TRBD1. Germline V gene data show CDR1 as MDHEN and CDR2 as SYDVKM. This CDR3 comprises 13 residues. V gave up 6 bases and J gave up 7 bases; unmatched junction bases: 7. The CDR3 sequence: CASRLTRGPGYTF. DNA for the CDR3: TGTGCCAGCAGACTCACCAGGGGGCCTGGCTACACCTTC.